The next 29 T cell receptor beta chains were all read from a single sample in a study of blood T cells in healthy people across ages. The authors ran a second PCR of about 6 to 11 cycles using a sample-barcoded 5' primer and a J-beta primer mix. Via MiXCR, TCRdb re-called the 5' RACE reads, giving one row per CDR3 protein. The sample lists about 620,000 distinct CDR3 sequences; 40% to 65% were seen once. Specimen: blood. The receptors come from a woman older than 75 in good health.

The V call is TRBV12-3 or TRBV12-4, the J call TRBJ1-4; D unresolved. CDR3 length: 12 residues. V lost 4 bases and J lost 7, with 7 bases in between. The CDR3 reads CASSYMGEKLFF. CDR3 DNA sequence: TGTGCCAGCAGTTACATGGGTGAAAAACTGTTTTTT.

The V gene is TRBV20-1, the J gene TRBJ2-4; 11 nucleotides match TRBD2. The end of the DNA is better explained by TRBJ2-7, so the J call may be wrong. Per the germline V gene, CDR1 is DFQATT and CDR2 is SNEGSKA (reference sequence). The CDR3 has 15 amino acids. The CDR3 loop reads CSAGTSGPISYEQYF. CDR3 nucleotides: TGCAGTGCTGGGACTAGCGGACCCATCTCCTACGAGCAGTACTTC.

Remarks on this clonotype: The junction and the germline gene differ at one end; a read error may be behind it. The rearrangement uses TRBV3-1 and TRBJ1-5; D ambiguous. Germline CDR1 LGHDT, CDR2 YNNKEL (reference sequence). This CDR3 has 13 amino acids. The CDR3 loop is CASSLNHNRPQHF. CDR3 nucleotides: TGTGCCAGCAGCCTAAATCATAATCGGCCCCAGCATTTT.

This clonotype was observed at least ten times. J is TRBJ2-3 and V is TRBV6-6; 11 nucleotides line up with TRBD2. V trimming: 6 bases; J trimming: 6 bases; junction bases outside the gene matches: 5. Germline values: CDR1 MNHNY, CDR2 SVGAGI (reference sequence). The CDR3 spans 14 residues. The CDR3 bases are TGTGCCAGCAGATTACTAGCGGGGGTGGATACGCAGTATTTT. Its protein product is CASRLLAGVDTQYF.

This clonotype was observed at least ten times. The CDR3 DNA reads as TGTGCCAGCGGAGGGAGCGGGAGTACCGATGAGCAGTTCTTC. Its protein is CASGGSGSTDEQFF. This chain connects TRBV12-3 or TRBV12-4 to TRBJ2-1; 8 bases line up with TRBD2. The CDR3 extends over 14 amino acids. The trim removed 8 bases at V and 8 bases at J, leaving 11 bases unmatched.

This clonotype was detected only once. The chain couples TRBV10-1 to TRBJ2-7; TRBD2 matches 9 bases. Near its end, the DNA agrees better with TRBJ2-5, so the J call may be wrong. CDR3 length: 15 residues. Per germline, CDR1 WNHNN and CDR2 SYGVQD (reference sequence). The CDR3 spells CASSDPLAGVETQYF. CDR3 sequence (DNA): TGCGCCAGCAGCGATCCTTTAGCGGGAGTGGAGACCCAGTACTTC.

With respect to this clonotype: Since a much larger clone is just one base distant, this may be a read error. The chain couples TRBV5-1 to TRBJ1-5, with D maybe TRBD1 (5 bases). Per the germline V gene, CDR1 is SGHRS and CDR2 is YFSETQ. The CDR3 runs to 13 residues. V lost 4 bases and J lost 6, with 11 bases in between. The DNA for the CDR3 is TGCGCCAGCAGCGTGTTAGGGGCTCAGCCCCAGCATTTT. As protein: CASSVLGAQPQHF.

Regarding this clonotype: This may stem from a read error, because a much larger clone lies one nucleotide away. The conserved closing phenylalanine or tryptophan is absent in this CDR3, likely reflecting a read error. This rearrangement joins TRBV7-3 to TRBJ2-1; 9 bases agree with TRBD1. CDR1 SGHTA and CDR2 FQGTGA come from the germline V gene. This CDR3 contains 16 residues. V trimming: 1 base; J trimming: 7 bases; junction bases outside the gene matches: 8. The CDR3 sequence is CASSLMGDRDWNEQFL. Written as DNA, the CDR3 is TGTGCCAGCAGCTTAATGGGGGACAGGGACTGGAATGAGCAGTTCCTC.

The chain has TRBV20-1 and TRBJ2-7, with TRBD2 as a possible D gene (6 bases). This CDR3 comprises 14 residues. V was clipped by 3 bases and J by 0 bases, with 12 bases between them. CDR1 DFQATT and CDR2 SNEGSKA come from the germline V gene (reference sequence). The CDR3 DNA sequence: TGCAGTGCTAGTCTAAGCGGGTTCTCCTACGAGCAGTACTTC. This gives the protein CSASLSGFSYEQYF.

The DNA of the CDR3 is TGTGCCAGTTCTGGACCGACCACAACAGATACGCAGTATTTT. This sequence encodes CASSGPTTTDTQYF. The V gene is TRBV6-2 or TRBV6-3, the J gene TRBJ2-3; D gene ambiguous. Germline CDR1 reads MNHEY; CDR2 reads SVGEGT. V lost 9 bases, J lost 3 bases, and 16 bases lay in between. This CDR3 comprises 14 residues.

As to this clonotype: An end of the junction differs from the germline gene, which may be a read error. The chain links TRBV20-1 to TRBJ1-4, with 9 bases identical to TRBD1. The germline gives CDR1 DFQATT, CDR2 SNEGSKA (reference sequence). The CDR3 runs 17 residues. The CDR3 sequence: CGARGEGQGRRGEKLFF. The CDR3 DNA is TGCGGTGCTAGAGGTGAAGGACAGGGGAGACGAGGTGAAAAACTGTTTTTT.

This clonotype was counted only a few times. The rearrangement joins TRBV6-6 to TRBJ2-5, with TRBD1 as a possible D gene (6 bases). The CDR3 contains 13 residues. V gave up 2 bases and J gave up 13 bases, with 17 bases separating them. CDR1 and CDR2 (germline): MNHNY, SVGAGI (reference sequence). The CDR3 here is CASSYLQGYERYF. The DNA of the CDR3 is TGTGCCAGCAGTTACCTACAGGGTTATGAGCGGTACTTC.

This clonotype was observed once. This sequence joins TRBV25-1 and TRBJ2-7, with TRBD2 as a possible D gene (6 bases). Per germline, CDR1 MGHDK and CDR2 SYGVNS. The V end lost 1 base, the J end lost 5 bases, and 18 bases lay between the germline ends. This CDR3 has 16 amino acids. CDR3 sequence: CASSESLLAGINEQYF. CDR3 sequence (DNA): TGTGCCAGCAGTGAATCCCTACTAGCAGGTATAAACGAGCAGTACTTC.

Comments on this clonotype: This may come from a read error, since a much larger clone is one base off. This sequence joins TRBV4-2 and TRBJ2-1; possible D gene TRBD2, 5 bases. This CDR3 is 13 amino acids long. The V end was cut by 4 bases, the J end by 13 bases, with 17 bases between. The germline V gene has CDR1 LGHNA and CDR2 YNFKEQ. The CDR3 nucleotides read TGTGCCAGCAGCCTTAGCGTCGTAGAGACCCAGTTCTTC. It yields the protein CASSLSVVETQFF.

Notes on this clonotype: A much larger clone lies one base from this, so it may be a read error. The V call is TRBV20-1, the J call TRBJ2-1; 11 nucleotides align to TRBD2. V lost 0 bases, J lost 7 bases, and 11 bases stayed unmatched. From germline, CDR1 is DFQATT and CDR2 SNEGSKA (reference sequence). The CDR3 is made up of 17 amino acids. In nucleotides, the CDR3 is TGCAGTGCTAGAGACCCCTTAACTAGCGGGGGAGGGAATGAGCAGTTCTTC. Protein: CSARDPLTSGGGNEQFF.

The V gene is TRBV6-5, the J gene TRBJ2-4, with no clear D. The end of the DNA fits TRBJ2-7 better, so the J call may be wrong. The V gene's germline CDR1 is MNHEY and CDR2 SVGAGI. The CDR3 covers 14 residues. This CDR3 reads CASRKSVTTYEQYF. DNA of the CDR3: TGTGCCAGCAGAAAGTCAGTTACTACCTACGAGCAGTACTTC.

This sequence joins TRBV5-1 and TRBJ1-1; 7 positions agree with TRBD1. V shed 4 bases, J shed 1 base, and the junction held 10 bases outside the gene matches. This CDR3 spans 16 amino acids. Germline CDR1 is SGHRS and CDR2 is YFSETQ. CDR3 loop: CASSRKTGVQNTEAFF. CDR3 nucleotides: TGCGCCAGCAGCCGAAAAACAGGGGTTCAGAACACTGAAGCTTTCTTT.

This clonotype was counted a few times. The chain couples TRBV9 to TRBJ2-7, with D hard to call. With 0 bases removed from V and 6 bases from J, the gap between germline ends came to 13 bases. Germline V gene sequence: CDR1 SGDLS, CDR2 YYNGEE. This CDR3 comprises 14 residues. As DNA, the CDR3 is TGTGCCAGCAGCGTAGACGGTAGTTGGCGCGAGCAGTACTTC. As protein: CASSVDGSWREQYF.

V and J are TRBV20-1 and TRBJ2-1; 10 bases line up with TRBD2. Germline-derived CDR1 and CDR2 are DFQATT and SNEGSKA (reference sequence). The V and J ends lost 5 bases and 2 bases, in that order; junction bases with no gene match: 3. The CDR3 runs 14 residues. The CDR3 nucleotides are TGCAGTGCTTACGGGACTAGCGCCTACAATGAGCAGTTCTTC. It yields the protein CSAYGTSAYNEQFF.

The chain links TRBV12-3 or TRBV12-4 to TRBJ1-5; D might be TRBD1 (5 bases). V lost 3 bases and J 4 bases, leaving 16 bases between the germline ends. The CDR3 is 16 residues long. CDR3 in DNA: TGTGCCAGCAGTTTGTTCAGGACGGGGGAAAATCAGCCCCAGCATTTT. This sequence encodes CASSLFRTGENQPQHF.

This clonotype was seen at least ten times. The J gene is TRBJ2-5, the V gene TRBV20-1; tentatively, D is TRBD1 (5 bases). V lost 3 bases to trimming and J lost 3 bases, with 11 bases between them. This CDR3 spans 13 amino acids. Germline-derived CDR1 and CDR2 are DFQATT and SNEGSKA (reference sequence). The DNA for the CDR3 is TGCAGTGCTAGGACAGACCAAAAAGAGACCCAGTACTTC. It codes for CSARTDQKETQYF.

At least ten counts were recorded for this clonotype. V and J are TRBV9 and TRBJ2-5, with 7 bases aligning to TRBD1. Germline trimming cut 4 bases from V and 3 bases from J; bases unmatched to any gene: 9. The CDR3 length is 15 residues. In germline, CDR1 is SGDLS, CDR2 YYNGEE. This chain's CDR3 is CASSRRTGVEETQYF. The DNA for the CDR3 is TGTGCCAGCAGCCGCAGGACAGGAGTGGAAGAGACCCAGTACTTC.

This rearrangement joins TRBV5-1 to TRBJ2-1; TRBD2 is a possible D gene (5 bases). The CDR3 extends over 16 amino acids. Deletions cut 1 base from V and 2 bases from J, with 13 bases between. Germline loops: CDR1 SGHRS, CDR2 YFSETQ. The CDR3 nucleotides read TGCGCCAGCAGCTTGACCCCGGGAATAGCCTACAATGAGCAGTTCTTC. Translation: CASSLTPGIAYNEQFF.

This clonotype has ten or more counts. This sequence joins TRBV3-1 and TRBJ2-1; D not certain. The CDR3 has 15 residues. The germline V gene has CDR1 LGHDT and CDR2 YNNKEL (reference sequence). V dropped 5 bases and J dropped 0 bases, with 11 bases sitting between them. The CDR3 nucleotides read TGTGCCAGCAGCACCCGGGCACACTCCTACAATGAGCAGTTCTTC. Translating it yields CASSTRAHSYNEQFF.

J is TRBJ1-2 and V is TRBV5-6, with TRBD1 as a possible D gene (5 bases). Trimming took off 4 bases at V and 4 bases at J, with 11 bases between the two ends. This CDR3 region has 13 residues. Germline CDR1 reads SGHDT; CDR2 reads YYEEEE. The CDR3 here is CASSATELYGYTF. The CDR3 coding sequence is TGTGCCAGCAGCGCGACAGAGCTCTATGGCTACACCTTC.

The chain is built from TRBV20-1 and TRBJ2-3; no firm D call. This CDR3 comprises 15 residues. In germline, CDR1 is DFQATT, CDR2 SNEGSKA (reference sequence). Deletions cut 1 base from V and 3 bases from J, with 14 bases between. The CDR3 sequence is CSARVPGPMTDTQYF. CDR3 in DNA: TGCAGTGCTAGAGTCCCTGGACCAATGACAGATACGCAGTATTTT.

V and J are TRBV29-1 and TRBJ2-3; the D gene is possibly TRBD2 (5 bases). Germline assignment: CDR1 SQVTM and CDR2 ANQGSEA. Trimming took 7 bases from V and 11 from J, leaving 13 bases between them. This CDR3 is 10 amino acids long. CDR3 DNA: TGCAGCGGATGGGGAGAAAAGCAGTATTTT. This translates into CSGWGEKQYF.

The rearrangement joins TRBV3-1 to TRBJ1-2; D may be TRBD1 (6 bases). The germline V and J ends were trimmed by 5 bases and 1 base, with 17 bases remaining between them. Germline assignment: CDR1 LGHDT and CDR2 YNNKEL (reference sequence). This CDR3 region has 16 residues. Written as DNA, the CDR3 is TGTGCCAGCAGCGACAACGGACAGACCGATAACTATGGCTACACCTTC. It codes for CASSDNGQTDNYGYTF.

The rearrangement uses TRBV18 and TRBJ1-5; D is ambiguous. Germline loops: CDR1 KGHSH, CDR2 LQKENI. The germline V and J ends were trimmed by 6 bases and 1 base, with 13 bases remaining between them. The CDR3 length is 15 residues. The CDR3 protein is CASSGSVGSNQPQHF. The CDR3, as DNA: TGTGCCAGCTCCGGGTCGGTGGGGAGCAATCAGCCCCAGCATTTT.